The 16 T cell receptor beta chains below were found in one sample sequenced in a study of shared clonotypes between healthy human individuals. Repertoires were generated with immunoSEQ multiplex PCR, while TCRdb's copy carries only in-frame clones and drops some. The sample carries around 2.1 million clones, around 93% recorded once. The naive CD8 fraction comprised CD45RO-negative cells positively selected for CCR7 and excluded terminally differentiated effector memory CD45RA+ cells. Material for sequencing was naive CD8+ T cells from PBMCs. All receptors derive from a man in his late teens or twenties in good health. Some clones in this sample may be carry-over from other donors' samples.

This clone has just one count. The rearrangement links TRBV13 to TRBJ2-5; D unresolved. The J call is doubtful: the DNA matches TRBJ2-7 better. This CDR3 is built from 14 residues. Germline values: CDR1 PRHDT, CDR2 FYEKMQ (reference sequence). The CDR3 DNA is TGTGCCAGCAGCTTAGGGTCAAAGGTCTACGAGCAGTACTTC. Translation gives CASSLGSKVYEQYF.

This chain links TRBV5-8 with TRBJ2-7; no firm D call. Trimming took off 4 bases at V and 3 bases at J, with 14 bases between the two ends. Germline CDR1 is SGHTS and CDR2 is YDEGEE. The CDR3 is 14 residues long. For the CDR3, the DNA is TGTGCCAGCAGCCATGTGGGATCGGGCTACGAGCAGTACTTC. Its protein product is CASSHVGSGYEQYF.

The chain combines TRBV4-1 with TRBJ1-5, with TRBD1 as a possible D gene (5 bases). The CDR3 is 13 residues long. Germline values: CDR1 MGHRA, CDR2 YSYEKL. V was cut by 2 bases and J by 7 bases, with 9 bases left in between. CDR3: CASSQWWGQPQHF. The CDR3 DNA sequence: TGCGCCAGCAGCCAATGGTGGGGGCAGCCCCAGCATTTT.

This clone has a single count. V usage is TRBV10-3 and J usage is TRBJ2-3; 14 bases line up with TRBD2. With V trimmed by 0 bases and J by 5 bases, 13 bases remained unmatched. Germline V gene lookup returns CDR1 ENHRY and CDR2 SYGVKD. The CDR3 spans 20 residues. The CDR3, as DNA: TGTGCCATCAGTGAGTCGAAGACTAGCGGGAGGGCCATTGGGGTAGATACGCAGTATTTT. It codes for CAISESKTSGRAIGVDTQYF.

This clone appeared once. The chain carries TRBV7-6 and TRBJ1-2; 7 nucleotides agree with TRBD1. This CDR3 region has 15 residues. The V and J ends lost 5 bases and 4 bases, in that order; junction bases with no gene match: 10. Germline V gene data show CDR1 as SGHVS and CDR2 as FNYEAQ. The CDR3 sequence: CASSPNTGDGYGYTF. CDR3 bases: TGTGCCAGCAGCCCAAACACAGGGGATGGCTATGGCTACACCTTC.

The chain carries TRBV28 and TRBJ2-1, with D tentatively TRBD1 (6 bases). Trimming stripped 3 bases from V and 1 base from J, with 10 bases between. This CDR3 has 15 residues. CDR1 is MDHEN and CDR2 is SYDVKM in the germline V gene. The CDR3 is CASSFQGISYNEQFF. The CDR3 coding sequence is TGTGCCAGCAGTTTCCAGGGGATATCCTACAATGAGCAGTTCTTC.

The CDR3 nucleotides read TGTGCCAGCAGCCAAGGCGCTAGCGAGACCTACGAGCAGTACTTC. It translates to CASSQGASETYEQYF. The gene calls are TRBV4-2 and TRBJ2-7; D may be TRBD2 (6 bases). Trimming took off 1 base at V and 2 bases at J, with 12 bases between the two ends. Germline assignment: CDR1 LGHNA and CDR2 YNFKEQ. This CDR3 spans 15 amino acids.

This chain uses TRBV29-1 with TRBJ2-1, with 8 bases aligning to TRBD2. The CDR3 has 13 residues. V was clipped by 4 bases and J by 7 bases; unmatched bases: 6. Germline V gene sequence: CDR1 SQVTM, CDR2 ANQGSEA. The CDR3 region has the DNA TGCAGCGTTGTAGGCGGGAGGAGAAATGAGCAGTTCTTC. It encodes CSVVGGRRNEQFF.

The V gene is TRBV10-1, the J gene TRBJ2-5; D is unresolved. The V end was cut by 10 bases, the J end by 7 bases, with 4 bases between. The CDR3 consists of 8 residues. Germline V lookup: CDR1 WNHNN, CDR2 SYGVQD (reference sequence). The CDR3 DNA is TGCGCCAATCCGACCCAGTACTTC. This translates into CANPTQYF.

The chain joins TRBV19 to TRBJ2-1, with TRBD2 identical over 9 bases. The CDR3 contains 17 residues. Germline assignment: CDR1 LNHDA and CDR2 SQIVND (reference sequence). The V gene end was trimmed by 5 bases and the J gene end by 4 bases; junction bases not matched to a gene: 12. The CDR3 sequence: CASSPSEISGRYNEQFF. The DNA of the CDR3 is TGTGCCAGTAGTCCCTCTGAGATTAGCGGGAGATACAATGAGCAGTTCTTC.

CDR3 in amino acids: CASSPGDRGNYGYTF. CDR3 in DNA: TGCGCCAGCAGCCCCGGGGACAGGGGAAACTATGGCTACACCTTC. The J gene is TRBJ1-2, the V gene TRBV4-3; TRBD1 agrees at 10 bases. This CDR3 region has 15 residues. Unmatched junction bases numbered 4, after V lost 4 bases and J lost 2 bases. CDR1 and CDR2 (germline): LGHNA, YSLEER.

Notes on this clone: Distinct nucleotide sequences in the sample also encode this CDR3. The chain combines TRBV5-1 with TRBJ1-2, with D hard to call. Trimming shortened V by 3 bases and J by 3 bases, and 9 bases separated the two germline ends. There are 13 residues in the CDR3. CDR1 is SGHRS and CDR2 is YFSETQ in the germline V gene. CDR3 in amino acids: CASSSRRDYGYTF. CDR3 nucleotide sequence: TGCGCCAGCAGCTCACGGAGGGACTATGGCTACACCTTC.

This chain joins TRBV9 and TRBJ1-5, with a possible D match to TRBD1 (6 bases). V was clipped by 3 bases and J by 6 bases, with 16 bases between them. The germline CDR1 and CDR2 sequences are SGDLS and YYNGEE. The CDR3 runs 15 residues. The CDR3 coding sequence is TGTGCCAGCAGCGAGGCCCCAGGCAGGGGTCAGCCCCAGCATTTT. Its translation: CASSEAPGRGQPQHF.

The chain employs TRBV18 and TRBJ2-1, with 15 bases fitting TRBD2. The trim removed 2 bases at V and 10 bases at J, leaving 3 bases unmatched. In germline, CDR1 is KGHSH, CDR2 LQKENI. The CDR3 spans 15 residues. Here the CDR3 reads CASSPGLAGGDEQFF. CDR3 nucleotide sequence: TGTGCCAGCTCACCAGGACTAGCGGGAGGGGACGAGCAGTTCTTC.

With respect to this clone: Just one base apart from a much larger clone, this may be a read error. This sample includes further DNA sequences coding for the same CDR3. The rearrangement uses TRBV15 and TRBJ2-7, with 13 positions matching TRBD2. V lost 4 bases, J lost 2 bases, and 2 bases stayed unmatched. The CDR3 has 15 residues. Germline values: CDR1 LNHNV, CDR2 YYDKDF (reference sequence). This chain's CDR3 is CATSTGLAGAYEQYF. The CDR3 nucleotides are TGTGCCACCAGCACAGGACTAGCGGGAGCCTACGAGCAGTACTTC.

V and J are TRBV9 and TRBJ2-1; D call uncertain. This CDR3 comprises 16 residues. From germline, CDR1 is SGDLS and CDR2 YYNGEE. V shed 0 bases and J shed 1 base, with 11 bases lying between them. The CDR3 nucleotides are TGTGCCAGCAGCGTAGTGGCCGGCCCATCCTACAATGAGCAGTTCTTC. Protein sequence: CASSVVAGPSYNEQFF.